The present T cell receptor beta chain was sequenced within a study of cytomegalovirus exposure and HLA in healthy donors. Study overall: The platform used for the 95 to 150 validation repertoires matched that of the 650 to 750 first-cohort repertoires, a later analysis reported. Broader study findings: Rare TCR sequences dominated, though some public TCRs recurred in many donors. Reported results showed that the classifier diagnosed cytomegalovirus status with high specificity and sensitivity. In the 95 to 150 validation repertoires, more than 85% of cluster scores exceeded 0, per a later analysis.

Per germline, CDR1 SNHLY and CDR2 FYNNEI. This CDR3 is built from 14 residues. Trimming stripped 6 bases from V and 0 bases from J, with 9 bases between. Sequencing used immunoSEQ multiplex PCR; TCRdb keeps in-frame clones, though not all of them. The sample lists 100,000 to 150,000 clones, over 90% occurring once. This clone was counted a single time. No antigen is known for it. The chain joins TRBV2 to TRBJ1-5; D ambiguous. The sequence came from a young woman in good health and CMV-seronegative. What was sequenced was PBMCs. CDR3 nucleotides: TGTGCCAGCAGGGCAGTTTATAGCAATCAGCCCCAGCATTTT. Its protein is CASRAVYSNQPQHF.